This paragraph covers one T cell receptor (beta chain) sequence. Germline assignment: CDR1 MDHEN and CDR2 SYDVKM. This CDR3 is built from 15 residues. V trimming: 8 bases; J trimming: 9 bases; junction bases outside the gene matches: 9. Profiling relied on immunoSEQ multiplex PCR, and the TCRdb table lists in-frame clones only, not all of them. In the table there are tens of thousands of clones, approximately 90% of which are singletons. The sample is drawn from a study of PD-L1 blockade in urothelial cancer. V gene TRBV28 combines with J gene TRBJ2-2; TRBD2 aligns across 13 bases. This clonotype originated in a man aged 55-75 years with urothelial cancer. The specimen was PBMCs, collected around atezolizumab (anti-PD-L1) treatment. Written as DNA, the CDR3 is TGTGCCAGCGGTCCGGGACTAGCGGGAATTCGGGAGCTGTTTTTT. Amino acid sequence: CASGPGLAGIRELFF.